The sequence of this T cell receptor (beta chain) was determined in a study of T cell responses to AZD1222 COVID-19 vaccine. Study-wide points: Nearly half of spike-specific TCRs reportedly target unmutated variant regions. Among vaccine-associated CD4 TCRs, coverage spanned spike, with dominance at 160-218 and 743-854. Repertoire sampling occurred only after the peak T cell response. Donor demographics were predominantly white British with a female majority; clonal diversity may be underestimated.

The assay was immunoSEQ multiplex PCR, and TCRdb's table has in-frame clones only and misses some. The sample has 100,000 or so clones, around 90% seen once. In regard to this clone: Its antigen remains unknown.

The CDR3 is 14 amino acids. V dropped 5 bases and J dropped 3 bases, with 14 bases sitting between them. Germline V gene sequence: CDR1 SEHNR, CDR2 FQNEAQ (reference sequence). The chain combines TRBV7-9 with TRBJ2-7, with D hard to call. The receptor was isolated from an adult in good health. Sequencing was performed on peripheral blood, taken on day 0 of AZD1222 vaccination. The CDR3 coding sequence is TGTGCCAGCAGCCCGACGGACGGAATCTACGAGCAGTACTTC. This gives the protein CASSPTDGIYEQYF.